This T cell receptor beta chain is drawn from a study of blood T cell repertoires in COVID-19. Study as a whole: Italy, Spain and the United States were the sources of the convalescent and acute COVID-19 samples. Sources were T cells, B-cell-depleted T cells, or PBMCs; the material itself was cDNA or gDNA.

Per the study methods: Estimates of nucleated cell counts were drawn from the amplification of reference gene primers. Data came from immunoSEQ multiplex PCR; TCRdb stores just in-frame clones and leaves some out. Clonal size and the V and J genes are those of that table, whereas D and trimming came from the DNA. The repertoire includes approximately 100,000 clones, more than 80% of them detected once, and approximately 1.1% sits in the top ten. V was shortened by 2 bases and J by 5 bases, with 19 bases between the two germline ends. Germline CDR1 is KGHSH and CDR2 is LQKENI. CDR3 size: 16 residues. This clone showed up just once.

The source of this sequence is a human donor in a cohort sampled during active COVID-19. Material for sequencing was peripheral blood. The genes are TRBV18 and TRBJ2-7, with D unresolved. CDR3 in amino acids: CASSPEWPPVGHEQYF. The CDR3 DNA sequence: TGTGCCAGCTCACCAGAGTGGCCCCCGGTGGGCCACGAGCAGTACTTC.